The rows below give T cell receptor beta chains drawn from one sample of a study of shared clonotypes between healthy human individuals. Here immunoSEQ multiplex PCR was the method, and the copy in TCRdb shows in-frame clones only, minus some. Here the sample spans approximately 2.4 million clones, around 95% being singletons. Sequencing was done on a sample of naive CD4+ T cells sorted from blood. These receptor sequences come from a man aged 18 to 35 in good health. Each CDR3 is given with its conserved first and last residue. Each record gives: D gene, V gene, clone size, J gene, CDR3 DNA, CDR3 protein. A D gene is named only where the DNA matches it firmly. Only part of the rows carry a size: once, few, many, or a class if the clone is expanded.

d_gene: TRBD2
v_gene: TRBV7-9
abundance: NA
j_gene: TRBJ2-1
CDR3nt: TGTGCCAGCAACTGGGGACTAGCGGGGATAAATGAGCAGTTCTTC
CDR3aa: CASNWGLAGINEQFF

d_gene: TRBD2
v_gene: TRBV10-3
abundance: NA
j_gene: TRBJ2-3
CDR3nt: TGTGCCATCAGTGAGCAAGCGGGGGGGCAAGATACGCAGTATTTT
CDR3aa: CAISEQAGGQDTQYF

d_gene: NA
v_gene: TRBV9
abundance: NA
j_gene: TRBJ1-6
CDR3nt: TGTGCCAGCAGCGTGGTAGGAGGCGGGAATTCACCCCTCCACTTT
CDR3aa: CASSVVGGGNSPLHF

d_gene: NA
v_gene: TRBV5-4
abundance: NA
j_gene: TRBJ2-5
CDR3nt: TGTGCCAGCAGCGAACAGGGACGGGGAGAGACCCAGTACTTC
CDR3aa: CASSEQGRGETQYF

d_gene: NA
v_gene: TRBV9
abundance: NA
j_gene: TRBJ1-4
CDR3nt: TGTGCCAGCAGCGTTATAGGGGATCCCGCGGGAAAACTGTTTTTT
CDR3aa: CASSVIGDPAGKLFF

d_gene: NA
v_gene: TRBV5-1
abundance: NA
j_gene: TRBJ2-5
CDR3nt: TGCGCCAGCAGCCCCGGTCCTGGGGAGACCCAGTACTTC
CDR3aa: CASSPGPGETQYF

d_gene: TRBD2
v_gene: TRBV19
abundance: NA
j_gene: TRBJ2-5
CDR3nt: TGTGCCAGTAGTATAGATAAGGCCGGGGGGGAGACCCAGTACTTC
CDR3aa: CASSIDKAGGETQYF

d_gene: NA
v_gene: TRBV6-4
abundance: NA
j_gene: TRBJ2-2
CDR3nt: TGTGCCAGCAGTGACAGAAACACCGGGGAGCTGTTTTTT
CDR3aa: CASSDRNTGELFF

d_gene: NA
v_gene: TRBV5-1
abundance: NA
j_gene: TRBJ2-3
CDR3nt: TGCGCCAGCAGCTTGGCCGGATACAGTCGCACAGATACGCAGTATTTT
CDR3aa: CASSLAGYSRTDTQYF

d_gene: NA
v_gene: TRBV21-1
abundance: NA
j_gene: TRBJ1-6
CDR3nt: TGTGCCAGCAGTAAAAGGCGGTACAGGATATGGTCACCCCTCCACTTT
CDR3aa: CASSKRRYRIWSPLHF

d_gene: NA
v_gene: TRBV6-5
abundance: NA
j_gene: TRBJ2-7
CDR3nt: TGTGCCAGCAGCGCGACCCCCTACGAGCAGTACTTC
CDR3aa: CASSATPYEQYF

d_gene: TRBD1
v_gene: TRBV7-3
abundance: NA
j_gene: TRBJ1-2
CDR3nt: TGTGCCAGCGGGACAGGGGGCGGCTACACCTTC
CDR3aa: CASGTGGGYTF

d_gene: TRBD1
v_gene: TRBV5-6
abundance: NA
j_gene: TRBJ2-1
CDR3nt: TGTGCCAGCAGCCTAGGGACAGACTCATACAATGAGCAGTTCTTC
CDR3aa: CASSLGTDSYNEQFF

d_gene: NA
v_gene: TRBV7-3
abundance: NA
j_gene: TRBJ1-1
CDR3nt: TGTGCCAGCAGCTTAATCTCAGGGATCAGGGACACTGAAGCTTTCTTT
CDR3aa: CASSLISGIRDTEAFF

d_gene: NA
v_gene: TRBV5-1
abundance: NA
j_gene: TRBJ2-7
CDR3nt: TGCGCCAGCAGTCGAGGGGGGCTCTACGAGCAGTACTTC
CDR3aa: CASSRGGLYEQYF

d_gene: NA
v_gene: TRBV7-2
abundance: once
j_gene: TRBJ1-5
CDR3nt: TGTGCCAGCAGCTTAGCAGGATACAATCAGCCCCAGCATTTT
CDR3aa: CASSLAGYNQPQHF

d_gene: NA
v_gene: TRBV5-1
abundance: NA
j_gene: TRBJ1-5
CDR3nt: TGCGCCAGCAGCCCGGGTCATGAGGATCAGCCCCAGCATTTT
CDR3aa: CASSPGHEDQPQHF

d_gene: TRBD1
v_gene: TRBV28
abundance: NA
j_gene: TRBJ1-2
CDR3nt: TGTGCCAGCACCGGGACAGGGGGCGCCAATAACTATGGCTACACCTTC
CDR3aa: CASTGTGGANNYGYTF

d_gene: NA
v_gene: TRBV28
abundance: NA
j_gene: TRBJ1-1
CDR3nt: TGTGCCAGCAGCTCGGTGGGCCAGGCGGCGGATACTGAAGCTTTCTTT
CDR3aa: CASSSVGQAADTEAFF

d_gene: NA
v_gene: TRBV7-2
abundance: NA
j_gene: TRBJ2-7
CDR3nt: TGTGCCAGCAGCTTAGACCCCCGCTACGAGCAGTACTTC
CDR3aa: CASSLDPRYEQYF

d_gene: NA
v_gene: TRBV4-1
abundance: NA
j_gene: TRBJ1-6
CDR3nt: TGCGCCAGCAGCCAAGGTTCTAACGGAATTTCACCCCTCCACTTT
CDR3aa: CASSQGSNGISPLHF

d_gene: NA
v_gene: TRBV15
abundance: NA
j_gene: TRBJ1-2
CDR3nt: TGTGCCACCAGCAGAGAGGCCGGGGGAGGCTATGGCTACACCTTC
CDR3aa: CATSREAGGGYGYTF

d_gene: NA
v_gene: TRBV28
abundance: NA
j_gene: TRBJ2-7
CDR3nt: TGTGCCAGCAGTGAGTACTACGAGCAGTACTTC
CDR3aa: CASSEYYEQYF

d_gene: NA
v_gene: TRBV21-1
abundance: NA
j_gene: TRBJ2-1
CDR3nt: TGTGCCAGCATCTTTTGGACTAGCGGGAGCCCTCATGAGCAGTTCTTC
CDR3aa: CASIFWTSGSPHEQFF

d_gene: TRBD2
v_gene: TRBV5-1
abundance: NA
j_gene: TRBJ2-4
CDR3nt: TGCGCCAGCAGCCCGGGAGGTGTAGCCAAAAACATTCAGTACTTC
CDR3aa: CASSPGGVAKNIQYF

d_gene: TRBD1
v_gene: TRBV6-5
abundance: NA
j_gene: TRBJ2-1
CDR3nt: TGTGCCAGCAGAAAACAGGGGGGCAATGAGCAGTTCTTC
CDR3aa: CASRKQGGNEQFF

d_gene: NA
v_gene: TRBV7-6
abundance: NA
j_gene: TRBJ2-2
CDR3nt: TGTGCCAGCAGCTGGGGACAGAACACCGGGGAGCTGTTTTTT
CDR3aa: CASSWGQNTGELFF

d_gene: NA
v_gene: TRBV9
abundance: NA
j_gene: TRBJ2-1
CDR3nt: TGTGCCAGCAGCCCCCAAAACAATGAGCAGTTCTTC
CDR3aa: CASSPQNNEQFF

d_gene: TRBD2
v_gene: TRBV2
abundance: NA
j_gene: TRBJ2-7
CDR3nt: TGTGCCAGCAACTCCGGGACTAGCATAAACGAGCAGTACTTC
CDR3aa: CASNSGTSINEQYF

d_gene: TRBD1
v_gene: TRBV9
abundance: NA
j_gene: TRBJ1-1
CDR3nt: TGTGCCAGCAGCGTAGAAGGACAGGCGAGCACTGAAGCTTTCTTT
CDR3aa: CASSVEGQASTEAFF

d_gene: TRBD1
v_gene: TRBV5-6
abundance: NA
j_gene: TRBJ1-1
CDR3nt: TGTGCCAGCAGCTCCGGACAGGGAAGGGCCACTGAAGCTTTCTTT
CDR3aa: CASSSGQGRATEAFF

d_gene: TRBD1
v_gene: TRBV11-2
abundance: NA
j_gene: TRBJ2-5
CDR3nt: TGTGCCAGCAGCTTAACGGGGACAGGGGCCGTCGGAGAGACCCAGTACTTC
CDR3aa: CASSLTGTGAVGETQYF

d_gene: TRBD2
v_gene: TRBV9
abundance: NA
j_gene: TRBJ2-3
CDR3nt: TGTGCCAGCAGCCTATTAGCGGGAGGCACAGATACGCAGTATTTT
CDR3aa: CASSLLAGGTDTQYF